This T cell receptor beta chain was captured in a study of blood T cell repertoires in COVID-19. The data were produced by immunoSEQ multiplex PCR, yet TCRdb's version contains in-frame clones alone and is incomplete. The sample carries around 170,000 clones, roughly four fifths recorded once. Sequenced input: peripheral blood. This sequence originates from a man aged 30-40 years with active or convalescent COVID-19.

For the CDR3, the DNA is TGTGCCAGCAGTATTGCCCGGGACAGGGGTCCTAACTATGGCTACACCTTC. It translates to CASSIARDRGPNYGYTF. The chain carries TRBV28 and TRBJ1-2, with 10 positions matching TRBD1. With 5 bases clipped from V and 0 bases from J, the junction kept 9 bases outside the gene matches. Germline V gene sequence: CDR1 MDHEN, CDR2 SYDVKM. This CDR3 spans 17 amino acids.